The entry below gives a single T cell receptor (beta chain) sequence along with its context. What it binds is not known. Genomic DNA, serving as template, underwent TCR beta VDJ and CDR3 profiling. TCRdb fed the reads into MiXCR, producing one record per CDR3 protein. The data show about 58,000 distinct CDR3 sequences, just over 55% seen once. This record comes from a study of CD8+CD57+ T cells in acquired aplastic anemia. Overall study findings and caveats: Patients versus controls showed no significant CD8+ Simpson's diversity difference. In common between the patients and the controls were more than 25 CD8+ CDR3 sequences.

Patients chosen for sequencing had CD8+CD57+ cells that had expanded, as shown by flow cytometry. The CDR3 runs 19 residues. The germline V gene has CDR1 MGHDK and CDR2 SYGVNS. V dropped 6 bases and J dropped 2; count of bases not matched to a gene: 20. The source material was sorted CD4+, CD8+, or CD8+CD57+ T cells (not recorded which) from PBMCs. The V gene is TRBV25-1, the J gene TRBJ2-7, with TRBD1 matching over 9 bases. This TCR came from a human donor with aplastic anemia. The DNA for the CDR3 is TGTGCCAGCAGCCCATCGGGACAGGGACAGGGCGAGGGGGCCTACGAGCAGTACTTC. This translates into CASSPSGQGQGEGAYEQYF.